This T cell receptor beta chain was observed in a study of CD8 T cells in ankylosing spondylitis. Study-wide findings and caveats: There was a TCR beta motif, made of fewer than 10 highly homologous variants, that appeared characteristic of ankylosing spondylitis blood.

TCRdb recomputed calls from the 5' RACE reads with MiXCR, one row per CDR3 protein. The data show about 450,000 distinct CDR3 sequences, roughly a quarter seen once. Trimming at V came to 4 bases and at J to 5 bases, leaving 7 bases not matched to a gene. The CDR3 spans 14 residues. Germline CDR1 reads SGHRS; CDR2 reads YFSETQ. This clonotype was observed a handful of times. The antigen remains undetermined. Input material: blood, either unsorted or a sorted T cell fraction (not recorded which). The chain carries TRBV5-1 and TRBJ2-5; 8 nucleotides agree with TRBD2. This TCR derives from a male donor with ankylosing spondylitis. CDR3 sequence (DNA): TGCGCCAGCAGCGCAGACCCTAGCGGGGAGACCCAGTACTTC. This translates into CASSADPSGETQYF.